This TCR beta chain was captured in a study of OX40 agonist ivuxolimab in advanced cancers. Overall study: The dose-escalation group included hepatocellular carcinoma, melanoma, renal cell carcinoma and head and neck cancer. Study-wide results and limits: The study observed clonal expansion of CD4+ and CD8+ blood T cells by week 6 at 0.1 to 3.0 mg/kg.

There are 13 residues in the CDR3. V shed 0 bases and J shed 5 bases, with 4 bases lying between them. Looked up from germline, CDR1 is LNHNV and CDR2 is YYDKDF (reference sequence). Note on this clone: Antigen specificity is unknown.

Sequencing used immunoSEQ multiplex PCR; TCRdb keeps in-frame clones, though not all of them. This table has approximately 60,000 clones, approximately 87% appearing once. Sample: CD4+ or CD8+ T cells sorted from blood, taken in a trial of the OX40 agonist ivuxolimab. This clonotype was obtained from an adult with an advanced solid tumor such as melanoma, head and neck, liver or kidney cancer. V usage is TRBV15 and J usage is TRBJ2-2, with D unresolved. DNA for the CDR3: TGTGCCACCAGCAGAGATTTAACCGGGGAGCTGTTTTTT. Protein product: CATSRDLTGELFF.